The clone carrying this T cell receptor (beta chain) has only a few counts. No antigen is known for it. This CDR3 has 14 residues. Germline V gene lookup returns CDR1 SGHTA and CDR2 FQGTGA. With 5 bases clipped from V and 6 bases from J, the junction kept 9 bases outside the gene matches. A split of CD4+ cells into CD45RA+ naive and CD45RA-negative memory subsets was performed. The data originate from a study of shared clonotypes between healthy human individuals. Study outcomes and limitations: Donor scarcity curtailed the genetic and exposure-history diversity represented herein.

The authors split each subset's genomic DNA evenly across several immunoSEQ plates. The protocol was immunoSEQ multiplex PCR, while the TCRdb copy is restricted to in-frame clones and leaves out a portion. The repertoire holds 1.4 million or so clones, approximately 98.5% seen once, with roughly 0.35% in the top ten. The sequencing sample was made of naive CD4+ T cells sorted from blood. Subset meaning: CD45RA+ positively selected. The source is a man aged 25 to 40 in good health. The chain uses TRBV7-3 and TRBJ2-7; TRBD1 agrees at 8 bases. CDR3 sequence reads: CASSPGQGGSEQYF. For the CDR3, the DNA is TGTGCCAGCAGCCCAGGACAGGGTGGATCCGAGCAGTACTTC.